These 4 T cell receptor beta chains share one sample of origin, sequenced in a study of T cell responses to AZD1222 COVID-19 vaccine. Using immunoSEQ multiplex PCR, the repertoire was profiled, and TCRdb retains in-frame clones only, with some absent. The repertoire holds 140,000 to 150,000 clones, around 86% seen once, with about 3.8% in the top ten. The sequenced sample was peripheral blood, obtained on day 0 of MenACWY control vaccination. The source is an adult in good health.

This clone was seen a few times. The CDR3 is CASSSPGTGGARGYTF. The CDR3 region has the DNA TGTGCCAGCAGCTCCCCCGGGACAGGGGGCGCCAGGGGCTACACCTTC. The chain is built from TRBV5-4 and TRBJ1-2; 12 bases are a match to TRBD1. The CDR3 sequence is 16 residues long. The V segment lost 3 bases and the J segment 8 bases; nucleotides outside the gene matches: 11. Germline V gene data show CDR1 as SGHNT and CDR2 as YYREEE (reference sequence).

This chain links TRBV5-1 with TRBJ2-2; D unclear. V dropped 5 bases and J dropped 2 bases, with 10 bases sitting between them. This CDR3 comprises 14 residues. Germline V gene data show CDR1 as SGHRS and CDR2 as YFSETQ. The CDR3 protein is CASSGQANTGELFF. For the CDR3, the DNA is TGCGCCAGCAGTGGTCAGGCAAACACCGGGGAGCTGTTTTTT.

This chain uses TRBV5-1 with TRBJ2-2; 7 bases agree with TRBD2. From germline, CDR1 is SGHRS and CDR2 YFSETQ. V lost 6 bases and J lost 2; bases outside the gene matches: 7. There are 15 residues in the CDR3. The CDR3 spells CASNRGVDNTGELFF. CDR3 coding DNA: TGCGCCAGCAATCGGGGGGTTGACAACACCGGGGAGCTGTTTTTT.

CDR3 in DNA: TGTGCCAGCAGCTTAGCCCAGGGGGCTAACGGGGAGCTGTTTTTT. Encoded protein: CASSLAQGANGELFF. The chain recombines TRBV7-6 with TRBJ2-2; TRBD1 agrees at 8 bases. CDR1 is SGHVS and CDR2 is FNYEAQ in the germline V gene. The J segment lost 7 bases and the V segment lost 0 bases, leaving 4 bases of the junction unmatched. The CDR3 sequence is 15 residues long.